This entry lists 19 T cell receptor beta chains sequenced from one sample in a study of blood T cell repertoires in COVID-19. The protocol was immunoSEQ multiplex PCR, while the TCRdb copy is restricted to in-frame clones and leaves out a portion. The sample lists fewer than 350,000 clones; approximately 88% were seen once. What was sequenced was peripheral blood. Source of these receptors: a young woman with COVID-19, enrolled during active disease.

The chain is built from TRBV2 and TRBJ2-7, with D possibly being TRBD2 (5 bases). The CDR3 has 11 amino acids. The germline V gene has CDR1 SNHLY and CDR2 FYNNEI. V lost 5 bases, J lost 3 bases, and 5 bases lay in between. Here the CDR3 reads CASSRDYEQYF. The CDR3 DNA is TGTGCCAGCAGTCGGGACTACGAGCAGTACTTC.

The chain has TRBV7-9 and TRBJ1-2; 7 bases line up with TRBD1. V trimming: 8 bases; J trimming: 2 bases; junction bases outside the gene matches: 2. The CDR3 is 12 residues long. Per the germline V gene, CDR1 is SEHNR and CDR2 is FQNEAQ (reference sequence). The CDR3 DNA reads TGTGCCAGCGGACAGGAGAACTATGGCTACACCTTC. It yields the protein CASGQENYGYTF.

This rearrangement joins TRBV10-3 to TRBJ1-1, with 7 bases aligning to TRBD1. After removal of 7 bases from V and 1 base from J, the junction contained 3 bases not matched to a gene. The germline gives CDR1 ENHRY, CDR2 SYGVKD. CDR3 length equals 13 residues. The CDR3, as DNA: TGTGCCATCACCAGACAGGGGAACACTGAAGCTTTCTTT. Its translation: CAITRQGNTEAFF.

This rearrangement joins TRBV6-5 to TRBJ1-5, with D unresolved. The germline CDR1 and CDR2 sequences are MNHEY and SVGAGI. The CDR3 consists of 13 residues. V lost 0 bases and J 9 bases, leaving 9 bases between the germline ends. CDR3 coding DNA: TGTGCCAGCAGTTACTCCGGGAGAGGGCCCCAGCATTTT. Amino acids: CASSYSGRGPQHF.

This sequence joins TRBV20-1 and TRBJ2-5, with D possibly TRBD2 on 5 matching bases. Between the trimmed V and J ends, which lost 5 bases and 4 bases, there was a span of 14 bases. The CDR3 runs to 13 residues. CDR1 is DFQATT and CDR2 is SNEGSKA in the germline V gene (reference sequence). Here the CDR3 DNA reads TGCAGTGCTCGTGGGAGTGGCGGAGAGACCCAGTACTTC. It encodes CSARGSGGETQYF.

V gene TRBV29-1 combines with J gene TRBJ1-3; no clear D gene. V was trimmed by 2 bases and J by 9 bases, leaving 8 bases between them. CDR3 size: 11 residues. Per the germline V gene, CDR1 is SQVTM and CDR2 is ANQGSEA. The CDR3 here is CSVETGSTIYF. The CDR3 nucleotides are TGCAGCGTTGAAACGGGGAGCACCATATATTTT.

This chain uses TRBV4-3 with TRBJ1-4, with D unclear. CDR1 is LGHNA, CDR2 YSLEER, per germline. The germline V and J ends were trimmed by 3 bases and 8 bases, with 10 bases remaining between them. The CDR3 sequence is 13 residues long. DNA of the CDR3: TGCGCCAGCAGCCACAGGAACGGCGAAAAACTGTTTTTT. Protein: CASSHRNGEKLFF.

This chain joins TRBV6-1 and TRBJ2-7, with D possibly matching TRBD2 (6 bases). This CDR3 is 14 amino acids long. The germline V gene has CDR1 MNHNS and CDR2 SASEGT. V dropped 2 bases and J dropped 3 bases, with 11 bases sitting between them. The CDR3 loop is CASSEFGGNYEQYV. DNA of the CDR3: TGTGCCAGCAGTGAATTTGGGGGGAACTACGAGCAGTACGTC.

This clone was seen only once. The chain couples TRBV6-5 to TRBJ1-1; D may be TRBD1 (5 bases). V was cut by 6 bases and J by 1 base, with 9 bases left in between. Germline CDR1 MNHEY, CDR2 SVGAGI. CDR3 length: 13 residues. The DNA of the CDR3 is TGTGCCAGCAGACTCGGACAGAACACTGAAGCTTTCTTT. Protein sequence: CASRLGQNTEAFF.

The chain is built from TRBV12-3 or TRBV12-4 and TRBJ2-1, with 8 positions matching TRBD1. V shed 6 bases, J shed 8 bases, and the junction held 3 bases outside the gene matches. The CDR3 is made up of 12 amino acids. The CDR3 DNA follows: TGTGCCAGCAGCCGACAGGGGTATGAGCAGTTCTTC. This sequence encodes CASSRQGYEQFF.

The rearrangement uses TRBV5-4 and TRBJ1-2; TRBD1 is a possible D gene (5 bases). V gave up 7 bases and J gave up 2 bases, with 15 bases separating them. Germline loops: CDR1 SGHNT, CDR2 YYREEE (reference sequence). The CDR3 runs to 14 residues. CDR3 DNA: TGTGCCAGCCACCCCCCGGGGGGAAACTATGGCTACACCTTC. It encodes CASHPPGGNYGYTF.

The gene calls are TRBV7-2 and TRBJ2-7; a possible D gene is TRBD1 (5 bases). This CDR3 is 15 amino acids long. Between the trimmed V and J ends, which lost 4 bases and 6 bases, there was a span of 19 bases. Per germline, CDR1 SGHTA and CDR2 FQGNSA. The CDR3 coding sequence is TGTGCCAGCAGCTACAACACAGGACCCCTCGGCGAGCAGTACTTC. This sequence encodes CASSYNTGPLGEQYF.

The chain has TRBV2 and TRBJ1-1, with 9 bases identical to TRBD1. Germline CDR1 and CDR2: SNHLY and FYNNEI. With V trimmed by 5 bases and J by 4 bases, 11 bases remained unmatched. This CDR3 is built from 16 residues. The CDR3 DNA reads as TGTGCCAGCAGTCAACAGGGGGCCGCCGTTAGCACTGAAGCTTTCTTT. This gives the protein CASSQQGAAVSTEAFF.

V usage is TRBV4-1 and J usage is TRBJ2-3, with 9 bases fitting TRBD1. V lost 4 bases, J lost 6 bases, and 8 bases stayed unmatched. This CDR3 is built from 15 residues. Germline-derived CDR1 and CDR2 are MGHRA and YSYEKL. CDR3 protein: CASSLRDRVLDTQYF. The CDR3 bases are TGCGCCAGCAGCCTCCGGGACAGGGTCTTGGATACGCAGTATTTT.

Only a few counts were recorded for this clone. This sequence joins TRBV5-1 and TRBJ1-4; 7 bases line up with TRBD1. V was clipped by 3 bases and J by 8 bases; unmatched bases: 10. This CDR3 region has 15 residues. Germline CDR1 and CDR2: SGHRS and YFSETQ. DNA of the CDR3: TGCGCCAGCAGCTCATCTAGGGGGCTAGGGGAAAAACTGTTTTTT. This sequence encodes CASSSSRGLGEKLFF. Together with reference TRBV5-1 and TRBJ1-4, the CDR3 gives the full variable domain: KAGVTQTPRYLIKTRGQQVTLSCSPISGHRSVSWYQQTPGQGLQFLFEYFSETQRNKGNFPGRFSGRQFSNSRSEMNVSTLELGDSALYLCASSSSRGLGEKLFFGSGTQLSVL.

V gene TRBV6-4 combines with J gene TRBJ2-7; tentatively, D is TRBD1 (5 bases). The CDR3 is made up of 14 amino acids. Per the germline V gene, CDR1 is MRHNA and CDR2 is SNTAGT. V was clipped by 6 bases and J by 0 bases, with 12 bases between them. CDR3 nucleotide sequence: TGTGCCAGCAGAGAAGACAGTTCCTCCTACGAGCAGTACTTC. The encoded protein is CASREDSSSYEQYF.

This chain joins TRBV11-3 and TRBJ2-2, with 11 bases lining up with TRBD2. V dropped 4 bases and J dropped 8; count of bases not matched to a gene: 9. The CDR3 is made up of 16 amino acids. CDR1 and CDR2 (germline): SGHNT, YENEEA. CDR3 protein: CASSSKLAGGPGELFF. The CDR3, as DNA: TGTGCCAGCAGCTCCAAGCTAGCGGGGGGACCGGGGGAGCTGTTTTTT.

J is TRBJ2-1 and V is TRBV5-1; 7 bases match TRBD2. The V gene end was trimmed by 3 bases and the J gene end by 4 bases; junction bases not matched to a gene: 7. The germline V gene encodes CDR1 SGHRS and CDR2 YFSETQ. This CDR3 is 15 amino acids long. This CDR3 is CASSYSGRGYNEQFF. The CDR3 nucleotides are TGCGCCAGCAGCTATTCGGGGAGGGGTTACAATGAGCAGTTCTTC.

This chain uses TRBV6-1 with TRBJ2-7; TRBD1 aligns across 7 bases. Germline V gene lookup returns CDR1 MNHNS and CDR2 SASEGT. This CDR3 is built from 16 residues. The J segment lost 3 bases and the V segment lost 0 bases, leaving 8 bases of the junction unmatched. The CDR3 coding sequence is TGTGCCAGCAGTGAAGCGCAGGGACAGCGGAACTACGAGCAGTACGTC. This gives the protein CASSEAQGQRNYEQYV.